This section outlines one T cell receptor beta chain sequence together with its context. Trimming cost V 8 bases and J 4 bases, with 14 bases left between them. Germline V gene sequence: CDR1 WSHSY, CDR2 SAAADI. This CDR3 spans 13 amino acids. The data were produced by immunoSEQ multiplex PCR, yet TCRdb's version contains in-frame clones alone and is incomplete. The sample contains roughly 2,000,000 clones, approximately 95% of which appear only once. Terminally differentiated effector memory CD45RA+ cells were excluded by CCR7 positive selection of CD45RO-negative cells. The data are from a study of shared clonotypes between healthy human individuals.

V is TRBV10-2 and J is TRBJ2-5; D might be TRBD2 (5 bases). Sequenced sample: naive CD8+ T cells sorted from blood. The sequence was obtained from a man aged 18 to 29 in good health. The CDR3: CASRRGESETQYF. The CDR3 DNA reads as TGCGCCAGCCGACGGGGTGAATCAGAGACCCAGTACTTC.